This TCR beta chain was sequenced in a study of blood T cell repertoires in COVID-19. Study-level information: Sites in the United States, Italy and Spain provided acute and convalescent COVID-19 samples. The analysed material was cDNA or gDNA that came from T cells, B-cell-depleted T cells, or PBMCs.

TCRdb keeps only in-frame clones here, not all; method: immunoSEQ multiplex PCR. Here the sample spans 190,000 or so clones, nearly 90% being singletons. This CDR3 comprises 13 residues. V shed 6 bases, J shed 4 bases, and the junction held 4 bases outside the gene matches. Germline CDR1 and CDR2: MNHEY and SVGAGI. The source material was peripheral blood. This receptor was taken from a man in his fifties or sixties with acute or convalescent COVID-19. The gene calls are TRBV6-5 and TRBJ1-2, with 8 bases identical to TRBD1. The CDR3, as DNA: TGTGCCAGCAGACTACAGGGGGGCTATGGCTACACCTTC. Protein sequence: CASRLQGGYGYTF.